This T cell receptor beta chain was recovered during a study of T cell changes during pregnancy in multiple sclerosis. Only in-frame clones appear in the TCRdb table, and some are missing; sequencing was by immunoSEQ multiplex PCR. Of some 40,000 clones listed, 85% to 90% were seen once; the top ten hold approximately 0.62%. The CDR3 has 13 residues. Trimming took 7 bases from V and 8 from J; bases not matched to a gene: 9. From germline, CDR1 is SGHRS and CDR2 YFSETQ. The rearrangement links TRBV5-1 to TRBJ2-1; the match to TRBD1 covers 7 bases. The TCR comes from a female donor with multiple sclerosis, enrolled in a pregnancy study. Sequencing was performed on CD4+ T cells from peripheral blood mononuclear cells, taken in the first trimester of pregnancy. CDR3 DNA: TGCGCCAGCCGAAAGACAGGGAAGGATGAGCAGTTCTTC. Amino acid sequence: CASRKTGKDEQFF. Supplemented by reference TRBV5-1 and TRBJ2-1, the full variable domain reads KAGVTQTPRYLIKTRGQQVTLSCSPISGHRSVSWYQQTPGQGLQFLFEYFSETQRNKGNFPGRFSGRQFSNSRSEMNVSTLELGDSALYLCASRKTGKDEQFFGPGTRLTVL.